This T cell receptor beta chain is from a study of T cell responses to AZD1222 COVID-19 vaccine. The CDR3 has 15 residues. The germline CDR1 and CDR2 sequences are LNHDA and SQIVND (reference sequence). The trim removed 4 bases at V and 6 bases at J, leaving 11 bases unmatched. This clone has a handful of counts. Data came from immunoSEQ multiplex PCR; TCRdb stores just in-frame clones and leaves some out. Seen here are approximately 180,000 clones, approximately 86% observed once, and the top ten hold approximately 7.7%. The chain combines TRBV19 with TRBJ1-2; 7 bases align to TRBD1. The source was peripheral blood, collected on day 0 of AZD1222 vaccination. This clonotype was obtained from an adult in good health. The DNA of the CDR3 is TGTGCCAGTAGTACGCGCGGGGCAGGGGGTGATGGCTACACCTTC. Translating gives CASSTRGAGGDGYTF.